The 14 T cell receptor beta chains presented below share a single source sample, sequenced in a study of CD8 T cells in Susac syndrome. Random hexamers were used to reverse transcribe the RNA input (about 0.45 to 1 ug). TCRdb redid the calling of the immunoSEQ multiplex PCR reads with MiXCR, one entry per CDR3 protein. The table shows 130,000 to 150,000 distinct CDR3 sequences, with 94% occurring only once. The sample comprised CD8+ T cells from PBMCs. The receptors were gathered from a human donor in good health.

This chain joins TRBV20-1 and TRBJ2-7, with 7 bases identical to TRBD1. The CDR3 extends over 12 amino acids. CDR1 and CDR2 from the germline V gene are DFQATT and SNEGSKA (reference sequence). V lost 6 bases, J lost 2 bases, and 4 bases stayed unmatched. CDR3 in DNA: TGCAGTGCCATGGGGACAGCCTACGAGCAGTACTTC. It encodes CSAMGTAYEQYF.

The V gene is TRBV28, the J gene TRBJ2-5; possibly TRBD1 or TRBD2 for D (6 bases each). This CDR3 has 12 residues. Germline V lookup: CDR1 MDHEN, CDR2 SYDVKM. The V end lost 4 bases, the J end lost 5 bases, and 8 bases lay between the germline ends. CDR3 in DNA: TGTGCCAGCAGTTGGGGGGCGGAGACCCAGTACTTC. It translates to CASSWGAETQYF.

The chain uses TRBV29-1 and TRBJ2-2; maybe TRBD2 (5 bases). The V end was cut by 5 bases, the J end by 0 bases, with 7 bases between. Germline V lookup: CDR1 SQVTM, CDR2 ANQGSEA. This CDR3 is 13 amino acids long. The CDR3 sequence: CSVLEANTGELFF. DNA for the CDR3: TGCAGCGTTCTGGAGGCGAACACCGGGGAGCTGTTTTTT.

J is TRBJ2-7 and V is TRBV7-9; 7 bases are a match to TRBD2. The germline V gene has CDR1 SEHNR and CDR2 FQNEAQ (reference sequence). The CDR3 consists of 13 residues. V gave up 7 bases and J gave up 0 bases; unmatched junction bases: 3. CDR3 loop: CASTASGSYEQYF. In DNA, the CDR3 is TGTGCCAGCACCGCTAGCGGCTCCTACGAGCAGTACTTC.

The J gene is TRBJ1-2, the V gene TRBV29-1; D unresolved. This CDR3 region has 10 residues. Germline V gives CDR1 SQVTM, CDR2 ANQGSEA. The V and J ends lost 7 bases and 10 bases respectively, with 13 bases between them. The CDR3 DNA sequence: TGCAGCGCCTCCGAGCCACACTACACCTTC. Amino acid sequence: CSASEPHYTF.

The CDR3 is CASSLDEGAKNIQYF. The CDR3 DNA reads as TGCGCCAGCAGCTTGGATGAAGGTGCCAAAAACATTCAGTACTTC. The chain couples TRBV5-1 to TRBJ2-4; no reliable D call. Trimming left V 0 bases short and J 1 base short, with 8 bases between. Germline loops: CDR1 SGHRS, CDR2 YFSETQ. The CDR3 has 15 residues.

The chain links TRBV2 to TRBJ2-2, with D hard to call. The length of the CDR3 is 12 residues. Deletions cut 2 bases from V and 3 bases from J, with 1 base between. CDR1 and CDR2 (germline): SNHLY, FYNNEI. CDR3 DNA sequence: TGTGCCAGCAGTGAATACACCGGGGAGCTGTTTTTT. The encoded protein is CASSEYTGELFF.

The chain couples TRBV27 to TRBJ2-1; D is possibly TRBD1 (5 bases). The germline V and J ends were trimmed by 5 bases and 0 bases, with 17 bases remaining between them. This CDR3 region has 17 residues. Looked up from germline, CDR1 is MNHEY and CDR2 is SMNVEV (reference sequence). The CDR3 sequence is CASSPKAQGGSYNEQFF. The CDR3 DNA is TGTGCCAGCAGTCCAAAAGCCCAGGGTGGCTCCTACAATGAGCAGTTCTTC.

V is TRBV9 and J is TRBJ2-4, with 10 positions matching TRBD1. With V trimmed by 0 bases and J by 8 bases, 5 bases remained unmatched. The germline gives CDR1 SGDLS, CDR2 YYNGEE. The CDR3 length is 15 residues. CDR3 sequence reads: CASSVEGQGRDIQYF. For the CDR3, the DNA is TGTGCCAGCAGCGTAGAGGGACAGGGGAGGGACATTCAGTACTTC.

The chain employs TRBV29-1 and TRBJ2-3; D might be TRBD1 (5 bases). CDR1 is SQVTM and CDR2 is ANQGSEA in the germline V gene. There are 14 residues in the CDR3. V was pared by 6 bases and J by 4 bases, with 17 bases between. CDR3 in DNA: TGCAGCGTGTGGGGCGACATAGGCGCAGATACGCAGTATTTT. Translated, it gives CSVWGDIGADTQYF.

This clonotype was picked up one time. V usage is TRBV19 and J usage is TRBJ2-7, with a weak D call TRBD2 (5 bases). The germline V gene encodes CDR1 LNHDA and CDR2 SQIVND (reference sequence). The CDR3 totals 12 residues. V gave up 3 bases and J gave up 5 bases, with 8 bases separating them. Here the CDR3 reads CASSIGVNEQYF. In DNA form, the CDR3 reads TGTGCCAGTAGTATCGGGGTAAACGAGCAGTACTTC.

In this sample, this clonotype turned up a few times. V is TRBV13 and J is TRBJ2-1; the match to TRBD2 covers 7 bases. This CDR3 comprises 16 residues. Germline loops: CDR1 PRHDT, CDR2 FYEKMQ (reference sequence). After removal of 5 bases from V and 3 bases from J, the junction contained 10 bases not matched to a gene. The DNA for the CDR3 is TGTGCCAGCAGCAGAAGCGGGAAACACCTCTACAATGAGCAGTTCTTC. Translation: CASSRSGKHLYNEQFF.

The chain uses TRBV20-1 and TRBJ2-3, with a possible D match to TRBD2 (6 bases). The CDR3 totals 10 residues. Looked up from germline, CDR1 is DFQATT and CDR2 is SNEGSKA (reference sequence). V was cut by 3 bases and J by 10 bases, with 8 bases left in between. The CDR3 DNA sequence: TGCAGTGCTAGGGGAGGAGCGCAGTATTTT. Amino acid sequence: CSARGGAQYF.

This clonotype was observed once. The CDR3 spells CSASRLPSGSIRDEQYF. CDR3 DNA sequence: TGCAGTGCTAGCCGGTTGCCTAGCGGGAGTATTAGGGACGAGCAGTACTTC. The chain is built from TRBV20-1 and TRBJ2-7; 10 positions match TRBD2. The V gene end was trimmed by 3 bases and the J gene end by 5 bases; junction bases not matched to a gene: 16. CDR3 length equals 17 residues. Looked up from germline, CDR1 is DFQATT and CDR2 is SNEGSKA (reference sequence).